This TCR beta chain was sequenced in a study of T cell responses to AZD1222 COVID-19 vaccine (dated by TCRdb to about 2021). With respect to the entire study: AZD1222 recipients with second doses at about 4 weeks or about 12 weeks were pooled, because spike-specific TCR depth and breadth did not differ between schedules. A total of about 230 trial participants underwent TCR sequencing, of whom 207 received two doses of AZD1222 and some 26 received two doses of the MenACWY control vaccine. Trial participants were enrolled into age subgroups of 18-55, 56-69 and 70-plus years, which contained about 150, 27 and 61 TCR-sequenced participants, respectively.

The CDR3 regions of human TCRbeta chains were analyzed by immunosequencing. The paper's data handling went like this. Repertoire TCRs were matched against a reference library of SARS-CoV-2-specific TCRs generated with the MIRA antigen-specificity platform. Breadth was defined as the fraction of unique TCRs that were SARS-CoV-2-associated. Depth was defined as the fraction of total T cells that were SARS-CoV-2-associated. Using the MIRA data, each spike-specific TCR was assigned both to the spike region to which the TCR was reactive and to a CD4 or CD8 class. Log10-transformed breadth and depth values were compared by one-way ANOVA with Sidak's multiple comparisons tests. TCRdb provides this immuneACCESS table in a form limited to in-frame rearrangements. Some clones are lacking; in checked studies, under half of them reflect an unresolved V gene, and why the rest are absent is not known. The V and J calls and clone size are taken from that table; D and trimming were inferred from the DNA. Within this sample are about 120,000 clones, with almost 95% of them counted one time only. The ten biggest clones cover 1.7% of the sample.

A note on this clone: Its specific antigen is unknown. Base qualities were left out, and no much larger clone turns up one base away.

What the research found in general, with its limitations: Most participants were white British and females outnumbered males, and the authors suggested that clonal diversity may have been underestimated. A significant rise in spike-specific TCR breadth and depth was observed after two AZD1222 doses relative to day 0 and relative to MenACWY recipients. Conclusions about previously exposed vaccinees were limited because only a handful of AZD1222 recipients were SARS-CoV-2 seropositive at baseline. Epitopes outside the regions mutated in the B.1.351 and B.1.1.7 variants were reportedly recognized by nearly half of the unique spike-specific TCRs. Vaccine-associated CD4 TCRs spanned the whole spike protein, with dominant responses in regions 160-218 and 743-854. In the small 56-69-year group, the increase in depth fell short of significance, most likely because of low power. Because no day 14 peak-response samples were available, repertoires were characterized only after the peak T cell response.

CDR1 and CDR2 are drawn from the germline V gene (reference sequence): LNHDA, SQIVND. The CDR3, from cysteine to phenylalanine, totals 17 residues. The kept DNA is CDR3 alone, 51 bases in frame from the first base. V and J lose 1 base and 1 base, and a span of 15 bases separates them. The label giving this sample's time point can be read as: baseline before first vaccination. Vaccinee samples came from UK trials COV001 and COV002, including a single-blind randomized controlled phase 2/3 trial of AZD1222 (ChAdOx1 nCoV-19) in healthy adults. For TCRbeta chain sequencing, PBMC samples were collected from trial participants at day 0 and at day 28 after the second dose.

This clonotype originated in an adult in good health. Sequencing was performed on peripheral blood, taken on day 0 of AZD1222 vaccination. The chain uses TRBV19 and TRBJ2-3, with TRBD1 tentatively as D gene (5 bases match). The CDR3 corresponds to CASSIGLTDPRTDTQYF. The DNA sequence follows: TGTGCCAGTAGTATAGGGTTGACAGACCCTCGCACAGATACGCAGTATTTT.